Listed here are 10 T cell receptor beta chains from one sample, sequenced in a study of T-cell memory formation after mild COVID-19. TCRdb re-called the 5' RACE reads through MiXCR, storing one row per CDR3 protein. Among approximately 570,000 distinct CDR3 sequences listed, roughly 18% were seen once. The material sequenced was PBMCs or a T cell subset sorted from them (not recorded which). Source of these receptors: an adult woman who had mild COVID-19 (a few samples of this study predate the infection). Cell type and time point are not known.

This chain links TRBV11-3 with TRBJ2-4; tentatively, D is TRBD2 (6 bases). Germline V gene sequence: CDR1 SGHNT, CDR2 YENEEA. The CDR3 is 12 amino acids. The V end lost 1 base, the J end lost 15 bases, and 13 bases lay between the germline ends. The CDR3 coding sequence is TGTGCCAGCAGCTTAGCCGGAGGGGTAGGGTACTTC. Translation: CASSLAGGVGYF.

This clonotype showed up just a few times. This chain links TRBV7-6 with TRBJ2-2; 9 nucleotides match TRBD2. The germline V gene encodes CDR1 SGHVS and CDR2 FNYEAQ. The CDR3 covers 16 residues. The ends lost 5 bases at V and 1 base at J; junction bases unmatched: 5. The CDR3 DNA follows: TGTGCCAGCAGCCTTAGCGGGGGACGGAACACCGGGGAGCTGTTTTTT. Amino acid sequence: CASSLSGGRNTGELFF.

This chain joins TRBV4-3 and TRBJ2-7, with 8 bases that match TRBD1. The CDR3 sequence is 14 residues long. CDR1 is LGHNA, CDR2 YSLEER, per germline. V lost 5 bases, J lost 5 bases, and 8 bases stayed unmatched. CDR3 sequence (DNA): TGCGCCAGCAGCGTATTCCAGGGGGCCCACGAGCAGTACTTC. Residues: CASSVFQGAHEQYF.

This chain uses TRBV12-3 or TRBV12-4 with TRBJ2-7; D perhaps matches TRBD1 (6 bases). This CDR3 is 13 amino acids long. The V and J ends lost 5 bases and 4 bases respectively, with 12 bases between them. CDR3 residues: CASSVRDNYEQYF. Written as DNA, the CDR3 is TGTGCCAGCAGTGTCCGGGACAATTACGAGCAGTACTTC.

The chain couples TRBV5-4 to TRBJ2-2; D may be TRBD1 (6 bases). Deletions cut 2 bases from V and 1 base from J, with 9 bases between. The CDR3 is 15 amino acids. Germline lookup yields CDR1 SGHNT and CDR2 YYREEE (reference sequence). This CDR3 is CASSLQGMNTGELFF. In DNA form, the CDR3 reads TGTGCCAGCAGCTTACAGGGAATGAACACCGGGGAGCTGTTTTTT.

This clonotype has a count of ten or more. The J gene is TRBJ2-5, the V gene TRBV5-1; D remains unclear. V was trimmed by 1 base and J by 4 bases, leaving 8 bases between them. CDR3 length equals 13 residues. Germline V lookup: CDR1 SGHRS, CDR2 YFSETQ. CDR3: CASSLKRRETQYF. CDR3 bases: TGCGCCAGCAGCTTGAAAAGGCGAGAGACCCAGTACTTC.

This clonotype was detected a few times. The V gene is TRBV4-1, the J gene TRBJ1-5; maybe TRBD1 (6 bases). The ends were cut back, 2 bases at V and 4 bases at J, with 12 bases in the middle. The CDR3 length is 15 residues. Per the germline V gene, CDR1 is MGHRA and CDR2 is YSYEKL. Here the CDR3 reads CASSQHPDSNQPQHF. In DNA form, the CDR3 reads TGCGCCAGCAGCCAACACCCGGACAGTAATCAGCCCCAGCATTTT.

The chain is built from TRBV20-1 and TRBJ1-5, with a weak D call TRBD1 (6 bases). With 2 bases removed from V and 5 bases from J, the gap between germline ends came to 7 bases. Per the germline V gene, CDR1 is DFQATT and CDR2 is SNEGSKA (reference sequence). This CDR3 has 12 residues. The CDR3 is CSARRQDQPQHF. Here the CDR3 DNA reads TGCAGTGCTAGAAGACAGGATCAGCCCCAGCATTTT.

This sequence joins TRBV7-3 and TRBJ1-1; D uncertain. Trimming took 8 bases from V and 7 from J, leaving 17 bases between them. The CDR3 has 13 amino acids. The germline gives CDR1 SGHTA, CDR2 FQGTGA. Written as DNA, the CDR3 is TGTGCCAGCGCTTCGGGGTATGGGAGTGAAGCTTTCTTT. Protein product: CASASGYGSEAFF.

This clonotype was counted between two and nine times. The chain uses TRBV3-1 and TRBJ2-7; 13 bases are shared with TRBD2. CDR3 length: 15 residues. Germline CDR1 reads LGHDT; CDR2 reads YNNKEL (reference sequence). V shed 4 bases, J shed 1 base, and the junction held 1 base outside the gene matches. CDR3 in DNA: TGTGCCAGCAGCCGGGGACTAGCGGGGTCCTACGAGCAGTACTTC. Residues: CASSRGLAGSYEQYF.